These 30 T cell receptor beta chains came from one sample sequenced in a study of CD8+ T cells in alopecia areata. Following RNA extraction, reverse transcription yielded cDNA that acted as the sequencing template. Repertoires were generated with immunoSEQ multiplex PCR, while TCRdb's copy carries only in-frame clones and drops some. The sample holds some 130,000 clones, roughly 50% seen once. This material consisted of CD8+ T cells sorted from blood, taken at week 0. These receptors were collected from a human donor with alopecia areata.

The chain combines TRBV5-6 with TRBJ1-1, with D unresolved. This CDR3 spans 14 amino acids. Per the germline V gene, CDR1 is SGHDT and CDR2 is YYEEEE. Trimming removed 2 bases at V and 3 bases at J, with 11 bases between. Here the CDR3 DNA reads TGTGCCAGCAGCTTTACCGACACCGACACTGAAGCTTTCTTT. Amino acid sequence: CASSFTDTDTEAFF.

A note on this clone: Other DNA sequences in the same sample also yield this CDR3. The chain combines TRBV27 with TRBJ2-1, with D unclear. The CDR3 extends over 11 amino acids. Looked up from germline, CDR1 is MNHEY and CDR2 is SMNVEV (reference sequence). Trimming left V 0 bases short and J 7 bases short, with 1 base between. The CDR3 reads CASSLSNEQFF. CDR3 in DNA: TGTGCCAGCAGTTTATCGAATGAGCAGTTCTTC.

The V call is TRBV5-6, the J call TRBJ2-5, with 10 bases matching TRBD1. The CDR3 totals 15 residues. Losses at the gene ends were 1 base for V and 2 bases for J; bases not matched to a gene: 2. Per germline, CDR1 SGHDT and CDR2 YYEEEE. The chain's CDR3 is CASSLRTGGQETQYF. The CDR3 nucleotides read TGTGCCAGCAGCTTGAGGACAGGGGGTCAAGAGACCCAGTACTTC. The complete variable domain, with remaining parts taken from reference TRBV5-6 and TRBJ2-5, reads DAGVTQSPTHLIKTRGQQVTLRCSPKSGHDTVSWYQQALGQGPQFIFQYYEEEERQRGNFPDRFSGHQFPNYSSELNVNALLLGDSALYLCASSLRTGGQETQYFGPGTRLLVL.

This chain connects TRBV30 to TRBJ2-7; the D gene could be TRBD1 or TRBD2 (5 bases each). Trimming took off 3 bases at V and 6 bases at J, with 12 bases between the two ends. In germline, CDR1 is GTSNPN, CDR2 SVGIG (reference sequence). This CDR3 region has 12 residues. Here the CDR3 DNA reads TGTGCCTGGAGCCTGGGGGAGAGCGAGCAGTACTTC. Protein sequence: CAWSLGESEQYF.

The chain joins TRBV5-6 to TRBJ2-4, with D tentatively TRBD2 (6 bases). The CDR3 is made up of 13 amino acids. Per the germline V gene, CDR1 is SGHDT and CDR2 is YYEEEE. V was trimmed by 1 base and J by 8 bases, leaving 10 bases between them. DNA for the CDR3: TGTGCCAGCAGCTTGCCTGGAGGGGACATTCAGTACTTC. It is translated as CASSLPGGDIQYF.

The genes are TRBV6-4 and TRBJ2-3; 8 nucleotides match TRBD2. V was clipped by 6 bases and J by 2 bases; unmatched bases: 7. Germline lookup yields CDR1 MRHNA and CDR2 SNTAGT. This CDR3 contains 15 residues. The CDR3 coding sequence is TGTGCCAGCAGAACCGGGACTAGGGACACAGATACGCAGTATTTT. Residues: CASRTGTRDTDTQYF.

In this sample, this clone turned up a few times. This chain joins TRBV10-3 and TRBJ1-1, with D maybe TRBD1 (5 bases). This CDR3 has 13 residues. V was clipped by 4 bases and J by 5 bases, with 11 bases between them. Germline V lookup: CDR1 ENHRY, CDR2 SYGVKD. CDR3 coding DNA: TGTGCCATCAGTGGGGACCCCAGGACTGAAGCTTTCTTT. Its protein is CAISGDPRTEAFF.

This clone has just a few counts. The chain has TRBV18 and TRBJ1-4; D call uncertain. CDR3 length: 16 residues. The V gene lost 1 base and the J gene lost 5 bases, with 14 bases spanning the gap. Germline CDR1 KGHSH, CDR2 LQKENI. CDR3 sequence reads: CASSPQAGKTNEKLFF. The CDR3 DNA reads TGTGCCAGCTCACCACAAGCGGGAAAGACGAATGAAAAACTGTTTTTT.

V and J are TRBV7-9 and TRBJ1-2; a weak D match, TRBD1 (6 bases). The CDR3 is 12 amino acids. Deletions cut 4 bases from V and 11 bases from J, with 14 bases between. The germline CDR1 and CDR2 sequences are SEHNR and FQNEAQ (reference sequence). CDR3 nucleotides: TGTGCCAGCAGCTCCCTGGGGGCGGGGTACACCTTC. Protein product: CASSSLGAGYTF.

The V and J genes are TRBV13 and TRBJ2-3; 8 bases are shared with TRBD2. V trimming: 4 bases; J trimming: 1 base; junction bases outside the gene matches: 4. The CDR3 totals 15 residues. CDR1 PRHDT and CDR2 FYEKMQ come from the germline V gene (reference sequence). The CDR3 DNA is TGTGCCAGCAGCTCGGCGGGGGGCCGCACAGATACGCAGTATTTT. As protein: CASSSAGGRTDTQYF.

The V call is TRBV5-6, the J call TRBJ2-5, with 15 bases identical to TRBD2. Losses at the gene ends were 3 bases for V and 0 bases for J; bases not matched to a gene: 6. The CDR3 totals 18 residues. Germline V gene sequence: CDR1 SGHDT, CDR2 YYEEEE. The chain's CDR3 is CASSSGLAGGPYQETQYF. The CDR3 DNA follows: TGTGCCAGCAGCTCTGGACTAGCGGGGGGGCCATACCAAGAGACCCAGTACTTC. Complete variable domain (other parts from reference TRBV5-6 and TRBJ2-5): DAGVTQSPTHLIKTRGQQVTLRCSPKSGHDTVSWYQQALGQGPQFIFQYYEEEERQRGNFPDRFSGHQFPNYSSELNVNALLLGDSALYLCASSSGLAGGPYQETQYFGPGTRLLVL.

The rearrangement uses TRBV29-1 and TRBJ1-2, with 9 bases matching TRBD1. The CDR3 totals 17 residues. The ends lost 0 bases at V and 4 bases at J; junction bases unmatched: 12. CDR1 is SQVTM and CDR2 is ANQGSEA in the germline V gene. The CDR3 nucleotides are TGCAGCGTTGAAGACCCTTCAGTGGGACAGGGCCTCTATGGCTACACCTTC. Translation: CSVEDPSVGQGLYGYTF.

CDR3: CSVYARTATYEQYF. The CDR3 DNA sequence: TGCAGCGTTTACGCTCGGACAGCAACATACGAGCAGTACTTC. The rearrangement joins TRBV29-1 to TRBJ2-7; weak D call: TRBD1 (6 bases). The CDR3 totals 14 residues. V was trimmed by 5 bases and J by 4 bases, leaving 18 bases between them. CDR1 and CDR2 (germline): SQVTM, ANQGSEA.

This clone was seen more than once but under ten times. The CDR3 loop is CASSPVIARQGRKQFF. CDR3 sequence (DNA): TGTGCCAGCAGCCCTGTGATCGCCAGACAGGGGCGAAAGCAGTTCTTC. The chain combines TRBV7-9 with TRBJ2-1; 8 nucleotides line up with TRBD1. Losses at the gene ends were 5 bases for V and 11 bases for J; bases not matched to a gene: 17. The CDR3 contains 16 residues. The germline V gene has CDR1 SEHNR and CDR2 FQNEAQ (reference sequence).

This clone was counted between two and nine times. The chain uses TRBV4-3 and TRBJ2-6; D remains ambiguous. Trimming removed 0 bases at V and 4 bases at J, with 10 bases between. Germline CDR1 LGHNA, CDR2 YSLEER. The CDR3 contains 16 residues. CDR3 residues: CASSQDHSAGANVLTF. The CDR3 nucleotides read TGCGCCAGCAGCCAAGATCATTCGGCCGGGGCCAACGTCCTGACTTTC.

This clone was counted a few times. Here the CDR3 reads CASSPDAGRGNQPQHF. CDR3 DNA: TGTGCCAGCTCACCAGACGCAGGGCGCGGGAATCAGCCCCAGCATTTT. The chain combines TRBV18 with TRBJ1-5, with a weak D call TRBD1 (5 bases). The germline CDR1 and CDR2 sequences are KGHSH and LQKENI. This CDR3 is built from 16 residues. V was shortened by 2 bases and J by 4 bases, with 15 bases between the two germline ends. The full variable domain, in which reference TRBV18 and TRBJ1-5 provide the parts outside the CDR3, is NAGVMQNPRHLVRRRGQEARLRCSPMKGHSHVYWYRQLPEEGLKFMVYLQKENIIDESGMPKERFSAEFPKEGPSILRIQQVVRGDSAAYFCASSPDAGRGNQPQHFGDGTRLSIL.

In its sample, this clone was seen a few times. Other DNA sequences in this sample translate to the same CDR3. This chain joins TRBV13 and TRBJ2-3, with D uncertain. The CDR3 sequence is 12 residues long. V dropped 2 bases and J dropped 2 bases, with 2 bases sitting between them. Germline V gene lookup returns CDR1 PRHDT and CDR2 FYEKMQ (reference sequence). As DNA, the CDR3 is TGTGCCAGCAGCTTATCCACAGATACGCAGTATTTT. Protein product: CASSLSTDTQYF.

V usage is TRBV29-1 and J usage is TRBJ2-7; 10 nucleotides match TRBD1. J gave up 4 bases and V 4 bases, and 1 base lay outside the gene matches. Germline V CDR1 and CDR2: SQVTM, ANQGSEA. This CDR3 has 12 amino acids. DNA for the CDR3: TGCAGCGTTGGGACAGGGGGATACGAGCAGTACTTC. Translated: CSVGTGGYEQYF.

The chain recombines TRBV9 with TRBJ2-5, with 7 bases aligning to TRBD2. Germline lookup yields CDR1 SGDLS and CDR2 YYNGEE. Trimming at V came to 5 bases and at J to 4 bases, leaving 8 bases not matched to a gene. The CDR3 is 14 amino acids. The CDR3 loop reads CASRSSGIGETQYF. The DNA for the CDR3 is TGTGCCAGCAGGTCGAGCGGGATCGGAGAGACCCAGTACTTC.

The rearrangement joins TRBV9 to TRBJ2-3; D assignment may be TRBD1 or TRBD2 (6 bases each). The V end lost 0 bases, the J end lost 8 bases, and 16 bases lay between the germline ends. CDR3 length: 15 residues. Germline V gene sequence: CDR1 SGDLS, CDR2 YYNGEE. CDR3 sequence reads: CASSVATGEGGTQYF. CDR3 sequence (DNA): TGTGCCAGCAGCGTAGCTACGGGAGAGGGGGGTACGCAGTATTTT.

This clone was detected a few times. The chain has TRBV7-2 and TRBJ1-1; no clear D. Trimming removed 3 bases at V and 11 bases at J, with 13 bases between. This CDR3 has 12 residues. CDR1 and CDR2 (germline): SGHTA, FQGNSA. As DNA, the CDR3 is TGTGCCAGCAGCTTTGAGGAGAGGGCGGCTTTCTTT. This codes for CASSFEERAAFF.

The chain joins TRBV7-9 to TRBJ2-7; D possibly corresponds to TRBD1 (5 bases). Deletions cut 4 bases from V and 2 bases from J, with 15 bases between. Germline-derived CDR1 and CDR2 are SEHNR and FQNEAQ (reference sequence). The CDR3 is 15 residues long. For the CDR3, the DNA is TGTGCCAGCAGCTCGGGCGGACACCCACCCTACGAGCAGTACTTC. Translation gives CASSSGGHPPYEQYF.

This chain links TRBV7-2 with TRBJ2-1; 10 nucleotides agree with TRBD2. V was clipped by 7 bases and J by 1 base; unmatched bases: 4. This CDR3 region has 15 residues. Germline lookup yields CDR1 SGHTA and CDR2 FQGNSA. The DNA of the CDR3 is TGTGCCAGCATCCTTAGCGGGGGGTCCTACAATGAGCAGTTCTTC. Amino acid sequence: CASILSGGSYNEQFF.

This rearrangement joins TRBV5-6 to TRBJ2-7, with D unclear. Trimming stripped 2 bases from V and 0 bases from J, with 6 bases between. In germline, CDR1 is SGHDT, CDR2 YYEEEE. This CDR3 has 13 residues. The CDR3 sequence: CASSFSLSYEQYF. The CDR3 region has the DNA TGTGCCAGCAGCTTCTCGCTCTCCTACGAGCAGTACTTC.

This chain joins TRBV6-5 and TRBJ2-3; either TRBD1 or TRBD2 may fit D (5 bases each). Germline values: CDR1 MNHEY, CDR2 SVGAGI. V shed 5 bases and J shed 4 bases, with 10 bases lying between them. The CDR3 is 13 amino acids. CDR3 region: CASSGLGADTQYF. CDR3 nucleotide sequence: TGTGCCAGCAGTGGACTGGGGGCAGATACGCAGTATTTT.

The J gene is TRBJ1-1, the V gene TRBV5-6; D is ambiguous. This CDR3 is built from 14 residues. Germline assignment: CDR1 SGHDT and CDR2 YYEEEE. V was pared by 1 base and J by 0 bases, with 7 bases between. This CDR3 reads CASSLREMNTEAFF. The CDR3, as DNA: TGTGCCAGCAGCTTGCGGGAGATGAACACTGAAGCTTTCTTT.

In its sample, this clone was seen a few times. This chain joins TRBV29-1 and TRBJ2-7; tentative D call: TRBD1 (6 bases). Germline CDR1 is SQVTM and CDR2 is ANQGSEA. V was pared by 4 bases and J by 5 bases, with 6 bases between. There are 10 residues in the CDR3. CDR3 in amino acids: CSVGDNEQYF. The CDR3 nucleotides read TGCAGCGTTGGGGACAACGAGCAGTACTTC.

This clone was counted only a few times. Here the CDR3 reads CASSYSGNTDTQYF. CDR3 sequence (DNA): TGTGCCAGCAGTTACTCGGGCAACACAGATACGCAGTATTTT. The chain joins TRBV6-6 to TRBJ2-3; D remains unclear. Trimming stripped 0 bases from V and 2 bases from J, with 6 bases between. Germline CDR1 reads MNHNY; CDR2 reads SVGAGI (reference sequence). CDR3 length equals 14 residues.

V and J are TRBV15 and TRBJ2-4, with D perhaps TRBD1 (6 bases). The germline V gene has CDR1 LNHNV and CDR2 YYDKDF (reference sequence). The CDR3 sequence is 15 residues long. V lost 3 bases, J lost 0 bases, and 9 bases lay in between. For the CDR3, the DNA is TGTGCCACCAGCAGGGACAGTCTAGCCAAAAACATTCAGTACTTC. Its protein product is CATSRDSLAKNIQYF.

The genes are TRBV9 and TRBJ2-7, with D possibly matching TRBD2 (5 bases). V was pared by 7 bases and J by 6 bases, with 11 bases between. Germline CDR1 and CDR2: SGDLS and YYNGEE. The CDR3 is 11 residues long. The CDR3 region is CASEGGGEQYF. For the CDR3, the DNA is TGTGCCAGCGAAGGAGGAGGCGAGCAGTACTTC.